This T cell receptor (beta chain) was captured in a study of cytomegalovirus exposure and HLA in healthy donors. Study results and caveats: The majority of CMV-associated TCR beta chains were reported as apparently HLA-restricted in a later analysis.

The PCR employed 60 Vbeta primers together with 13 Jbeta primers. Assay used: immunoSEQ multiplex PCR; TCRdb lists only in-frame clones, some missing. The sample lists 150,000 to 200,000 clones; about 13% were seen once. This clone was observed a handful of times. Its specificity is unknown. V was trimmed by 4 bases and J by 6 bases, leaving 13 bases between them. The CDR3 runs to 12 residues. Germline-derived CDR1 and CDR2 are GTSNPN and SVGIG (reference sequence). The sequencing input was PBMCs. The genes are TRBV30 and TRBJ2-7, with D possibly being TRBD1 (6 bases). This receptor was identified in a man aged 50-59 years in good health and CMV-seropositive. CDR3 loop: CAWTQGPTEQYF. The CDR3 coding sequence is TGTGCCTGGACACAGGGCCCGACCGAGCAGTACTTC.